This TCR beta chain was recorded in a study of blood T cell repertoires in COVID-19. Overall study context: Acute and convalescent COVID-19 samples came from the United States, Italy and Spain. The analysed material was cDNA or gDNA that came from T cells, B-cell-depleted T cells, or PBMCs.

The authors' processing: Cell counts per sample came from amplifying reference gene primers. Produced via immunoSEQ multiplex PCR; TCRdb's table is partial and in-frame only. For V, J and clone size, that table is used; D and trimming come from the DNA. Found here are about 180,000 clones, 80% to 90% of them singletons; the top ten hold about a tenth. The CDR3 totals 15 residues. Trimming took off 5 bases at V and 3 bases at J, with 14 bases between the two ends. Germline V CDR1 and CDR2: MNHEY, SVGEGT. The sample was peripheral blood. V gene TRBV6-2 or TRBV6-3 combines with J gene TRBJ2-1, with D possibly TRBD1 on 6 matching bases. This TCR was recovered from a human donor with active or convalescent COVID-19. The donor label of this sample is uncertain. The CDR3 nucleotides are TGTGCCAGCAGTCTTACAGGGATCAACTACAATGAGCAGTTCTTC. It yields the protein CASSLTGINYNEQFF.